Listed here are 5 T cell receptor beta chains from one sample, sequenced in a study of blood T cell repertoires in COVID-19. TCRdb's table, derived via immunoSEQ multiplex PCR, lists solely in-frame clones and lacks some. The data show roughly 300,000 clones, 80% to 90% seen once. Sequenced material: peripheral blood. The source is a woman aged 40 to 50 who had recovered from COVID-19.

This clone was recorded a few times. This chain connects TRBV18 to TRBJ1-3, with D unresolved. The germline V gene has CDR1 KGHSH and CDR2 LQKENI. V shed 3 bases and J shed 0 bases, with 9 bases lying between them. This CDR3 comprises 15 residues. The CDR3 sequence: CASSPPYSSGNTIYF. The CDR3 DNA follows: TGTGCCAGCTCACCTCCCTACAGCTCTGGAAACACCATATATTTT.

This chain joins TRBV9 and TRBJ2-5; maybe TRBD2 (6 bases). Germline V gives CDR1 SGDLS, CDR2 YYNGEE. The CDR3 is 14 amino acids. V shed 4 bases and J shed 2 bases, with 12 bases lying between them. In DNA form, the CDR3 reads TGTGCCAGCAGCCGGGGAGGAGGTCAAGAGACCCAGTACTTC. As protein: CASSRGGGQETQYF.

V is TRBV11-3 and J is TRBJ2-2, with no clear D. The CDR3 length is 15 residues. V was trimmed by 1 base and J by 2 bases, leaving 8 bases between them. The germline V gene has CDR1 SGHNT and CDR2 YENEEA. CDR3 nucleotide sequence: TGTGCCAGCAGCTTAGCCGGGTTCAACACCGGGGAGCTGTTTTTT. It codes for CASSLAGFNTGELFF.

The gene calls are TRBV5-4 and TRBJ2-1; the match to TRBD2 covers 10 bases. Germline loops: CDR1 SGHNT, CDR2 YYREEE (reference sequence). Trimming took 7 bases from V and 1 from J; bases not matched to a gene: 11. CDR3 length equals 17 residues. This chain's CDR3 is CASGPERGGRSYNEQFF. The CDR3 DNA reads TGTGCCAGCGGGCCGGAGCGGGGGGGCCGGTCCTACAATGAGCAGTTCTTC.

The rearrangement links TRBV6-5 to TRBJ2-3, with D maybe TRBD2 (6 bases). The germline gives CDR1 MNHEY, CDR2 SVGAGI. The CDR3 runs to 14 residues. V dropped 5 bases and J dropped 6 bases, with 15 bases sitting between them. The CDR3 loop reads CASSPVGGSDTQYF. In nucleotides, the CDR3 is TGTGCCAGCAGTCCCGTTGGAGGGAGCGATACGCAGTATTTT.